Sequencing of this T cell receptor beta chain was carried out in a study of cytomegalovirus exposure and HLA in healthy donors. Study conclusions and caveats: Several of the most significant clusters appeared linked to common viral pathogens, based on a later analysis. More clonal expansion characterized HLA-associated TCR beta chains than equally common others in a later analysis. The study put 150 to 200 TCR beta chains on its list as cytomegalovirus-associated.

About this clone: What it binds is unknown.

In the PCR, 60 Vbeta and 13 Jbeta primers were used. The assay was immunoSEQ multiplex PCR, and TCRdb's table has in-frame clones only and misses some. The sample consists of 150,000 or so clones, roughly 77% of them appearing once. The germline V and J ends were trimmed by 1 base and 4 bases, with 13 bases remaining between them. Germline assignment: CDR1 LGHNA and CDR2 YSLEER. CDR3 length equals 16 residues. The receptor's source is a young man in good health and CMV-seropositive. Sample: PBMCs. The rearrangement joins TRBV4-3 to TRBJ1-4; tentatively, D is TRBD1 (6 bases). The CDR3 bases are TGCGCCAGCAGCCAAGGGATTAGAGGGGGTAATGAAAAACTGTTTTTT. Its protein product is CASSQGIRGGNEKLFF.